The T cell receptor (beta chain) described here comes from a study of blood T cell repertoires in COVID-19. About the research overall: The United States, Italy and Spain provided the acute and convalescent COVID-19 samples. The analysed material was cDNA or gDNA that came from T cells, B-cell-depleted T cells, or PBMCs.

Sequencing used immunoSEQ multiplex PCR; TCRdb keeps in-frame clones, though not all of them. The sample includes over 250,000 clones, 85% to 90% of them seen just once. This clone was seen more than once but under ten times. The Seattle patients, enrolled during active infection, were followed longitudinally. Germline values: CDR1 KGHDR, CDR2 SFDVKD. The CDR3 covers 15 residues. The ends were cut back, 2 bases at V and 7 bases at J, with 14 bases in the middle. Sequenced material: peripheral blood. This chain links TRBV24-1 with TRBJ1-5, with no clear D. The sequence came from a woman in her forties or fifties with COVID-19, enrolled during active disease. DNA for the CDR3: TGTGCCACCAGTGATTCTGGGTTCAGCGGCCAGCCCCAGCATTTT. The encoded protein is CATSDSGFSGQPQHF.